A selection of T cell receptor beta chains follows, all from one sample in a study of T-cell memory formation after mild COVID-19. TCRdb passed the 5' RACE reads through MiXCR, listing each CDR3 protein once. The sample carries under 550,000 distinct CDR3 sequences, over 15% recorded once. Source material: PBMCs or a T cell subset sorted from them (not recorded which). These receptor sequences come from an adult woman who had mild COVID-19 (a few samples of this study predate the infection). Cell type and time point are not known. Each CDR3 is given with its conserved first and last residue. The D gene is left open where the match is weak. The listing skips clone size in some rows; elsewhere it reads once, few, many or a size class.

cdr3_length d_call j_call clone_size v_call cdr3_nt cdr3_aa
16 TRBD2 TRBJ2-1 . TRBV7-2 TGTGCCAGCAGCCCACAGACTAGCGGGGTTTACAATGAGCAGTTCTTC CASSPQTSGVYNEQFF
15 TRBD2 TRBJ2-7 few TRBV6-6 TGTGCCAGCAGGTGGACTAGCGGGAGGGAATACGAGCAGTACTTC CASRWTSGREYEQYF
16 TRBD2 TRBJ2-1 few TRBV18 TGTGCCAGCTCACCCCAGAGACTAGCGGTTTACAATGAGCAGTTCTTC CASSPQRLAVYNEQFF
16 TRBD1 TRBJ1-6 . TRBV6-2/TRBV6-3 TGTGCCAGCAGTTTGGGACAGTCGGCCTATAATTCACCCCTCCACTTT CASSLGQSAYNSPLHF
12 . TRBJ1-1 . TRBV7-9 TGTGCCAGCAGCCCCTCGACAGGCGAAGCTTTCTTT CASSPSTGEAFF
13 TRBD2 TRBJ2-5 few TRBV7-9 TGTGCCAGCACCCCCGGGGGGATTGAGACCCAGTACTTC CASTPGGIETQYF
15 . TRBJ2-5 . TRBV15 TGTGCCACCAGCCCACCCCGGGGAACCGGTGAGACCCAGTACTTC CATSPPRGTGETQYF
13 . TRBJ2-3 . TRBV3-1 TGTGCCAGCAGCCAAGATGGTCTAGATACGCAGTATTTT CASSQDGLDTQYF
17 . TRBJ2-3 . TRBV2 TGTGCCAGCAGTGAGCAGCGTTGGACGCTTTCCACAGATACGCAGTATTTT CASSEQRWTLSTDTQYF
14 TRBD1 TRBJ2-7 . TRBV7-8 TGTGCCAGCAGCTGGGACAGGGAAACGGACGAGCAGTACTTC CASSWDRETDEQYF
15 . TRBJ2-2 . TRBV7-6 TGTGCCAGCAGCATTTCTAGTTCGCTTACCGGGGAGCTGTTTTTT CASSISSSLTGELFF
17 TRBD2 TRBJ2-1 few TRBV5-4 TGTGCCAGCAGCTTTCCCAGACCAAGCGGGGGGGACAATGAGCAGTTCTTC CASSFPRPSGGDNEQFF
15 TRBD2 TRBJ2-3 once TRBV5-1 TGCGCCAGCAGCGAGGGACTAGAGCCTCTAGATACGCAGTATTTT CASSEGLEPLDTQYF
15 . TRBJ2-3 many TRBV10-3 TGTGCCATCAGTGAGGGGCTATCTAACACAGATACGCAGTATTTT CAISEGLSNTDTQYF
14 . TRBJ2-5 . TRBV5-4 TGTGCAAGCAGCTCCCCGGGGGTTGAAGAGACCCAGTACTTC CASSSPGVEETQYF
15 TRBD2 TRBJ2-7 . TRBV3-1 TGTGCCAGCAGCCAGAGACTAGCGGGGTCCTACGAGCAGTACTTC CASSQRLAGSYEQYF
13 . TRBJ1-4 few TRBV12-3/TRBV12-4 TGTGCCAGCAGTTTCAGTTGGAATGAAAAACTGTTTTTT CASSFSWNEKLFF
16 . TRBJ1-1 . TRBV5-5 TGTGCCAGCAGCTTCCCCCCGGGACAAAAGAACACTGAAGCTTTCTTT CASSFPPGQKNTEAFF
13 TRBD1 TRBJ1-1 many TRBV5-1 TGCGCCAGCAGCTTACAGGGGCACACTGAAGCTTTCTTT CASSLQGHTEAFF
18 TRBD1 TRBJ2-7 . TRBV6-1 TGTGCCAGCAATAGGAAGGACAGGGAATGGGGGAACGGGAACGAGCAGTACTTC CASNRKDREWGNGNEQYF
15 . TRBJ2-1 . TRBV6-5 TGTGCCAGCAGCTCGCCGGGTCTCTCCTACAATGAGCAGTTCTTC CASSSPGLSYNEQFF
17 . TRBJ2-5 . TRBV7-9 TGTGCCAGCAGCTTACGACCCCTTTGGACAGACCAAGAGACCCAGTACTTC CASSLRPLWTDQETQYF
15 TRBD2 TRBJ2-7 few TRBV7-9 TGTGCCAGCAGCCCCACGGGAGGAATTTTCTACGAGCAGTACTTC CASSPTGGIFYEQYF
11 . TRBJ1-5 few TRBV6-2/TRBV6-3 TGTGCCAGCAGTTACCCGGGGCCCCAGCATTTT CASSYPGPQHF
14 . TRBJ2-2 few TRBV6-2/TRBV6-3 TGTGCCAGCAGTGGCGGCAGCGACACCGGGGAGCTGTTTTTT CASSGGSDTGELFF
16 . TRBJ2-1 few TRBV5-4 TGTGCCAGCAGCTTGGCCGTTGGAGGGGTCGGCAATGAGCAGTTCTTC CASSLAVGGVGNEQFF
13 . TRBJ1-1 . TRBV30 TGTGCCTGGAGCCGAGGGGAGGCCCTTGAAGCTTTCTTT CAWSRGEALEAFF
16 . TRBJ2-1 few TRBV11-2 TGTGCCAGCAGCAACAATCCGAAGGGGAGGTACAATGAGCAGTTCTTC CASSNNPKGRYNEQFF
14 . TRBJ2-6 few TRBV18 TGTGCCAGCTCACTAGCCGCTGGGGCCAACGTCCTGACTTTC CASSLAAGANVLTF
15 TRBD2 TRBJ2-7 . TRBV20-1 TGCAGTGCTAGTTCTCTAGCGGGACACTCCTACGAGCAGTACTTC CSASSLAGHSYEQYF
12 . TRBJ2-7 . TRBV6-1 TGTGCTACCGACAGGACCTCCTACGAGCAGTACTTC CATDRTSYEQYF
18 . TRBJ1-3 few TRBV12-3/TRBV12-4 TGTGCCAGCAGTAGTCAAGTTCTGACAGAAAGCTCTGGAAACACCATATATTTT CASSSQVLTESSGNTIYF
15 . TRBJ2-2 many TRBV7-9 TGTGCCAGCAGCCAAGAGCCCCCATCGTCCGGGGAGCTGTTTTTT CASSQEPPSSGELFF
15 TRBD2 TRBJ2-7 . TRBV4-1 TGCGCCAGCAGCCAAGTAGCTAGCGGGAGTTACGAGCAGTACTTC CASSQVASGSYEQYF
13 TRBD1 TRBJ2-7 few TRBV29-1 TGCAGCGTTGGACAGGGGGCGTGGAGGGAGCAGTACTTC CSVGQGAWREQYF
13 TRBD2 TRBJ2-7 . TRBV6-2/TRBV6-3 TGTGCCAGCAAGGCTAGCGGTACCTACGAGCAGTACTTC CASKASGTYEQYF
15 TRBD1 TRBJ1-1 few TRBV27 TGTGCCAGCAGTTTTCGGGGGACAGGGTTCATCGGCGCTTTCTTT CASSFRGTGFIGAFF
17 TRBD2 TRBJ2-5 few TRBV12-3/TRBV12-4 TGTGCCAGCAGCCTGACTAGCGGGAGTTCACGGCAAGAGACCCAGTACTTC CASSLTSGSSRQETQYF
17 . TRBJ2-2 . TRBV12-3/TRBV12-4 TGTGCCAGCAGTTTAGGGGCCGCGACGTTGAACACCGGGGAGCTGTTTTTT CASSLGAATLNTGELFF
14 . TRBJ2-5 few TRBV5-1 TGCGCCAGCAGCTTAACTAGTTGGCAAGAGACCCAGTACTTC CASSLTSWQETQYF
13 . TRBJ2-5 . TRBV28 TGTGCCAGCATCAGGGGGGGAGAAGAGACCCAGTACTTC CASIRGGEETQYF
14 . TRBJ2-7 many TRBV12-3/TRBV12-4 TGTGCCAGTCGTCGGGCCCTGAGCTCCTACGAGCAGTACTTC CASRRALSSYEQYF
15 TRBD2 TRBJ2-5 . TRBV20-1 TGCAGTGCTAGGATAACTAGCGGTGGGGTGGAGACCCAGTACTTC CSARITSGGVETQYF
17 TRBD1 TRBJ2-5 few TRBV4-2 TGTGCCAGCAGCCAAGCATCCCAGGGGGCGGGAAAAGAGACCCAGTACTTC CASSQASQGAGKETQYF
16 . TRBJ2-3 . TRBV18 TGTGCCAGCTCACCTGGGCGAGAGATAAGCACAGATACGCAGTATTTT CASSPGREISTDTQYF
13 . TRBJ2-3 many TRBV18 TGTGCCAGCTCACTTGACAGCACAGATACGCAGTATTTT CASSLDSTDTQYF
15 . TRBJ2-1 few TRBV20-1 TGCAGTGCTGAGAGCGGACATAGCTCCTACAATGAGCAGTTCTTC CSAESGHSSYNEQFF
15 . TRBJ1-1 . TRBV6-2/TRBV6-3 TGTGCCAGCAGTTACTCAAGCGTTCCTAACACTGAAGCTTTCTTT CASSYSSVPNTEAFF
15 . TRBJ2-3 . TRBV6-4 TGTGCCAGCAGCCCTGAAGGGGAGGGCACAGATACGCAGTATTTT CASSPEGEGTDTQYF
19 TRBD2 TRBJ2-3 . TRBV20-1 TGCAGTGCTAGAGATTGGATTCAGGGTAGCGGGGGGGTGGCAGATACGCAGTATTTT CSARDWIQGSGGVADTQYF
18 TRBD2 TRBJ2-1 . TRBV20-1 TGCAGTGCTAGAGATCTGGGTGGGAGCGGGAGGGCCCCAAATGAGCAGTTCTTC CSARDLGGSGRAPNEQFF
17 . TRBJ2-1 few TRBV20-1 TGCAGTGCTAGGGGAATGAGTGGGGGTAATGATTACAATGAGCAGTTCTTC CSARGMSGGNDYNEQFF
18 TRBD2 TRBJ2-3 few TRBV7-8 TGTGCCAGCAGCTTATATTTTGCTAGCGGGGGGGCGGGAGATACGCAGTATTTT CASSLYFASGGAGDTQYF
18 TRBD2 TRBJ2-1 many TRBV5-1 TGCGCCAGCAGCTTGGAGGTAGCGGGGGGCCCCTCCTACAATGAGCAGTTCTTC CASSLEVAGGPSYNEQFF
18 TRBD1 TRBJ2-6 . TRBV19 TGTGCCAGTAAGGGTGGACAGGGCCAAAGCTCTGGGGCCAACGTCCTGACTTTC CASKGGQGQSSGANVLTF
13 . TRBJ1-5 few TRBV15 TGTGCCACCGTTGACATGTATGATCAGCCCCAGCATTTT CATVDMYDQPQHF
15 TRBD1 TRBJ2-7 few TRBV9 TGTGCCAGCAGCCCTCCGGGACAGGGGGCAGGCGAGCAGTACTTC CASSPPGQGAGEQYF
18 . TRBJ2-1 few TRBV6-2/TRBV6-3 TGTGCCAGCAGTTTGCGTATAGGTGGAAGGGATGTCGTCAATGAGCAGTTCTTC CASSLRIGGRDVVNEQFF
15 TRBD2 TRBJ2-1 . TRBV12-3/TRBV12-4 TGTGCCAGCAGTCCCCACCCCGGACTAGCCTTTGAGCAGTTCTTC CASSPHPGLAFEQFF